This T cell receptor (beta chain) was recovered during a study of T cells in localized non-small cell lung cancer. About this clone: The antigen is undetermined.

CDR3 size: 14 residues. Per germline, CDR1 ENHRY and CDR2 SYGVKD. Trimming took 5 bases from V and 7 from J; bases not matched to a gene: 7. The study, taken as a whole, reports: A raised T cell density in blood coincided with lengthier overall survival.

This table comes from immunoSEQ multiplex PCR, and its TCRdb copy is limited to in-frame clones, with some not included. The sample contains 25,000 to 30,000 clones, less than 95% of which appear only once. The material was peripheral blood, obtained before any cancer treatment. V is TRBV10-3 and J is TRBJ2-7; TRBD1 matches 11 bases. This TCR came from a female donor of 60 years or more with stage I lung adenocarcinoma. CDR3 DNA sequence: TGTGCCATCAGTTTTGGACAGGGGGCGTATGAGCAGTACTTC. Protein sequence: CAISFGQGAYEQYF.